One sample yielded the 22 T cell receptor beta chains listed below, sequenced in a study of CD8+ T cells in alopecia areata (dated by TCRdb to between 2017 and 2018). Library preparation used the immunoSEQ multiplex PCR assay. RNA was extracted from all samples and reverse transcribed into cDNA, which served as template for TCR sequencing. The clones in this table, taken by TCRdb from immuneACCESS, are in-frame only. Not every clone is retained; where verified, under half of the shortfall comes from an unresolved V gene, and the cause of the rest is unknown. Counted in this sample were some 170,000 clones; 58% of them appeared once. Of the sample, roughly 17% falls within the top ten clones. The treatment or condition label, read with the paper, signifies: oral pan-JAK inhibitor, 5-10 mg twice daily. This sample comprised CD4+ T cells sorted from blood, obtained between weeks 55 and 65, from a patient treated with tofacitinib. All receptors derive from a human donor with alopecia areata.

CDR3 sequence: CASSEARERGYTDTQYF. DNA for the CDR3: TGTGCCAGCAGCGAGGCCCGGGAGCGGGGGTACACAGATACGCAGTATTTT. The chain is built from TRBV11-3 and TRBJ2-3; 8 bases map to TRBD2. Looked up from germline, CDR1 is SGHNT and CDR2 is YENEEA. This CDR3 is built from 17 residues. V dropped 5 bases and J dropped 2; count of bases not matched to a gene: 12.

The chain couples TRBV15 to TRBJ1-2, with D possibly TRBD1 on 5 matching bases. The CDR3 length is 15 residues. Germline CDR1 and CDR2: LNHNV and YYDKDF (reference sequence). V gave up 4 bases and J gave up 8 bases, with 20 bases separating them. In nucleotides, the CDR3 is TGTGCCACCAGCACCCCGAGCAGGCCCAGGGAAGGCTACACCTTC. Amino acid sequence: CATSTPSRPREGYTF.

This clone has only a few counts. The chain has TRBV2 and TRBJ1-5; a weak D match, TRBD1 (6 bases). V was shortened by 0 bases and J by 6 bases, with 12 bases between the two germline ends. Per germline, CDR1 SNHLY and CDR2 FYNNEI. The CDR3 runs to 15 residues. CDR3 sequence reads: CASSEASTGTQPQHF. CDR3 bases: TGTGCCAGCAGTGAAGCGAGTACAGGGACTCAGCCCCAGCATTTT.

CDR3 region: CSAAGGETQYF. CDR3 in DNA: TGCAGTGCTGCGGGGGGAGAGACCCAGTACTTC. The chain combines TRBV20-1 with TRBJ2-5, with 8 positions matching TRBD2. The length of the CDR3 is 11 residues. The V and J ends lost 5 bases and 4 bases, in that order; junction bases with no gene match: 0. Per the germline V gene, CDR1 is DFQATT and CDR2 is SNEGSKA (reference sequence).

This clone was found a few times. This chain links TRBV6-5 with TRBJ1-4; TRBD1 agrees at 8 bases. Trimming cost V 5 bases and J 8 bases; bases outside gene matches: 7. CDR3 size: 14 residues. Germline loops: CDR1 MNHEY, CDR2 SVGAGI. This chain's CDR3 is CASSRTGLQEKLFF. The CDR3 DNA reads TGTGCCAGCAGTCGGACAGGGTTACAGGAAAAACTGTTTTTT.

The rearrangement uses TRBV5-1 and TRBJ1-1; 8 bases fit TRBD1. Germline CDR1 SGHRS, CDR2 YFSETQ. This CDR3 is built from 15 residues. After removal of 1 base from V and 3 bases from J, the junction contained 5 bases not matched to a gene. The CDR3 DNA sequence: TGCGCCAGCAGCTTGAGTGACAGGGGTGACACTGAAGCTTTCTTT. It is translated as CASSLSDRGDTEAFF.

This clone was picked up a small number of times. The chain links TRBV9 to TRBJ2-2, with D unresolved. This CDR3 spans 15 amino acids. Germline V CDR1 and CDR2: SGDLS, YYNGEE. Trimming stripped 3 bases from V and 1 base from J, with 10 bases between. The CDR3, as DNA: TGTGCCAGCAGCGCCGGACGGCTGAACACCGGGGAGCTGTTTTTT. Translated: CASSAGRLNTGELFF.

The table lists this clone with a few counts. The J gene is TRBJ2-7, the V gene TRBV7-9, with 11 bases fitting TRBD2. This CDR3 region has 14 residues. The germline gives CDR1 SEHNR, CDR2 FQNEAQ (reference sequence). J gave up 4 bases and V 6 bases, and 5 bases lay outside the gene matches. The CDR3 here is CASRRLAGTYEQYF. The CDR3, as DNA: TGTGCCAGCAGGAGACTAGCGGGGACATACGAGCAGTACTTC.

The chain is built from TRBV5-4 and TRBJ1-5; weak D call: TRBD1 (5 bases). The CDR3 length is 14 residues. The germline CDR1 and CDR2 sequences are SGHNT and YYREEE (reference sequence). With 2 bases removed from V and 0 bases from J, the gap between germline ends came to 6 bases. DNA for the CDR3: TGTGCCAGCAGCTTCCAGGGTAGCAATCAGCCCCAGCATTTT. Residues: CASSFQGSNQPQHF.

CDR3 nucleotide sequence: TGTGCCATAAGATTGGACAGGGTGCACGAGCAGTACTTC. Translation gives CAIRLDRVHEQYF. The chain is built from TRBV6-1 and TRBJ2-7; 8 bases map to TRBD1. The germline V gene has CDR1 MNHNS and CDR2 SASEGT. The V segment lost 10 bases and the J segment 5 bases; nucleotides outside the gene matches: 10. This CDR3 has 13 amino acids.

This clone came up many times. This chain connects TRBV7-8 to TRBJ1-1; D is unresolved. Germline CDR1 and CDR2: SGHVS and FQNEAQ. Trimming pared 6 bases from V and 1 base from J, leaving 12 bases between. This CDR3 has 14 amino acids. CDR3 in amino acids: CASSGFWENTEAFF. CDR3 sequence (DNA): TGTGCCAGCAGTGGATTCTGGGAGAACACTGAAGCTTTCTTT.

A few counts support this clone. The V and J genes are TRBV5-1 and TRBJ2-1; TRBD2 matches 9 bases. The CDR3 is 15 amino acids. After removal of 0 bases from V and 6 bases from J, the junction contained 4 bases not matched to a gene. Germline assignment: CDR1 SGHRS and CDR2 YFSETQ. The CDR3 is CASSLAGTSFNEQFF. For the CDR3, the DNA is TGCGCCAGCAGCTTGGCCGGGACTAGCTTCAATGAGCAGTTCTTC.

J is TRBJ2-5 and V is TRBV29-1, with no clear D. Per germline, CDR1 SQVTM and CDR2 ANQGSEA. This CDR3 has 14 residues. V was cut by 4 bases and J by 3 bases, with 15 bases left in between. The CDR3 spells CSVAYHTAKETQYF. In nucleotides, the CDR3 is TGCAGCGTTGCGTACCATACAGCAAAAGAGACCCAGTACTTC. Full variable domain (rest looked up from reference TRBV29-1 and TRBJ2-5): SAVISQKPSRDICQRGTSLTIQCQVDSQVTMMFWYRQQPGQSLTLIATANQGSEATYESGFVIDKFPISRPNLTFSTLTVSNMSPEDSSIYLCSVAYHTAKETQYFGPGTRLLVL.

The chain couples TRBV30 to TRBJ2-7; 10 positions match TRBD1. The V gene end was trimmed by 3 bases and the J gene end by 6 bases; junction bases not matched to a gene: 14. The CDR3 length is 16 residues. CDR1 is GTSNPN, CDR2 SVGIG, per germline (reference sequence). CDR3 sequence (DNA): TGTGCCTGGAGCCCCCAAGGGATGGGACAGGGGATCGAGCAGTACTTC. Its protein is CAWSPQGMGQGIEQYF.

Only a few counts were recorded for this clone. This chain connects TRBV9 to TRBJ2-5; D remains unclear. CDR3 length: 14 amino acids. Trimming stripped 3 bases from V and 2 bases from J, with 11 bases between. Germline values: CDR1 SGDLS, CDR2 YYNGEE. The CDR3 DNA follows: TGTGCCAGCAGCGCCGCAGACCCGCAAGAGACCCAGTACTTC. It yields the protein CASSAADPQETQYF.

This clone was observed a single time. V is TRBV9 and J is TRBJ2-3, with D uncertain. Trimming removed 4 bases from V and 2 bases from J, with 5 bases in between. Germline V CDR1 and CDR2: SGDLS, YYNGEE. CDR3 length: 12 residues. CDR3 protein: CASSTHTDTQYF. DNA of the CDR3: TGTGCCAGCAGCACCCACACAGATACGCAGTATTTT.

The chain has TRBV7-2 and TRBJ2-7, with D tentatively TRBD1 (5 bases). Germline-derived CDR1 and CDR2 are SGHTA and FQGNSA. The CDR3 contains 12 residues. Trimming took off 5 bases at V and 10 bases at J, with 15 bases between the two ends. The CDR3 reads CASSHETGAQYF. The CDR3 region has the DNA TGTGCCAGCAGCCATGAAACAGGCGCTCAGTACTTC.

The rearrangement joins TRBV30 to TRBJ1-6; 7 nucleotides agree with TRBD1. V lost 4 bases, J lost 1 base, and 1 base stayed unmatched. CDR1 is GTSNPN, CDR2 SVGIG, per germline (reference sequence). The CDR3 runs to 14 residues. CDR3 sequence: CAWTGGSYNSPLHF. In DNA form, the CDR3 reads TGTGCCTGGACAGGGGGTTCCTATAATTCACCCCTCCACTTT.

The chain couples TRBV5-1 to TRBJ2-2; 7 nucleotides align to TRBD2. V shed 4 bases and J 3 bases; nucleotides not matched to a gene: 6. CDR3 length: 15 amino acids. Germline loops: CDR1 SGHRS, CDR2 YFSETQ. CDR3 nucleotide sequence: TGCGCCAGCAGCCGGGCTAGCGGATACACCGGGGAGCTGTTTTTT. This encodes CASSRASGYTGELFF.

The count of this clone is one. This CDR3 is CSARLGAAYGYTF. CDR3 DNA sequence: TGCAGCGCCAGATTGGGGGCAGCGTATGGCTACACCTTC. This chain connects TRBV29-1 to TRBJ1-2; D possibly corresponds to TRBD1 (6 bases). Trimming shortened V by 7 bases and J by 5 bases, and 17 bases separated the two germline ends. The CDR3 runs to 13 residues. Looked up from germline, CDR1 is SQVTM and CDR2 is ANQGSEA. Complete variable domain (other parts from reference TRBV29-1 and TRBJ1-2): SAVISQKPSRDICQRGTSLTIQCQVDSQVTMMFWYRQQPGQSLTLIATANQGSEATYESGFVIDKFPISRPNLTFSTLTVSNMSPEDSSIYLCSARLGAAYGYTFGSGTRLTVV.

The gene calls are TRBV27 and TRBJ2-1; D is perhaps TRBD2 (6 bases). Germline V lookup: CDR1 MNHEY, CDR2 SMNVEV (reference sequence). The length of the CDR3 is 15 residues. V lost 6 bases and J lost 2, with 14 bases in between. The CDR3 nucleotides read TGTGCCAGCAGCCGTTCGGGGAGGCCCTACAATGAGCAGTTCTTC. Its protein product is CASSRSGRPYNEQFF.

The J gene is TRBJ1-2, the V gene TRBV7-2; D not certain. This CDR3 spans 15 amino acids. Germline V gene lookup returns CDR1 SGHTA and CDR2 FQGNSA. With 0 bases removed from V and 8 bases from J, the gap between germline ends came to 16 bases. The CDR3 region has the DNA TGTGCCAGCAGCTTAGCCTTCCGCCAGCCAGCAGGCTACACCTTC. Translated, it gives CASSLAFRQPAGYTF.